A single sample gave rise to the 8 T cell receptor beta chains below, sequenced in a study of shared clonotypes between healthy human individuals. The data were produced by immunoSEQ multiplex PCR, yet TCRdb's version contains in-frame clones alone and is incomplete. The table lists over 850,000 clones, about four fifths of them singletons. The sample taken for sequencing was memory CD4+ T cells from PBMCs. Subset indicated: CD45RA-negative fraction. The receptor set was obtained from a man younger than 35 in good health. Some clones in this sample may be carry-over from other donors' samples.

Details on this clone: One end of the junction is discordant with germline, which a read error may explain. The V and J genes are TRBV7-8 and TRBJ2-1; 9 nucleotides line up with TRBD2. The CDR3 is made up of 15 amino acids. In germline, CDR1 is SGHVS, CDR2 FQNEAQ. As DNA, the CDR3 is TGTGCCAGCAGCTCTACCGGGACTAGCTACATTGAGCAGTTCTTC. This translates into CASSSTGTSYIEQFF.

This clone was seen a handful of times. The rearrangement links TRBV25-1 to TRBJ1-2; 8 bases agree with TRBD1. Unmatched junction bases numbered 3, after V lost 5 bases and J lost 4 bases. This CDR3 spans 13 amino acids. CDR1 is MGHDK, CDR2 SYGVNS, per germline. CDR3 sequence (DNA): TGTGCCAGCAGTCAGGGGGCGGGCTATGGCTACACCTTC. Residues: CASSQGAGYGYTF.

Comment on this clone: A far larger clone is a single base away, which makes a read error likely. The same CDR3 arises from other DNA sequences in this sample as well. This rearrangement joins TRBV5-1 to TRBJ2-7; TRBD1 matches 7 bases. V trimming: 0 bases; J trimming: 2 bases; junction bases outside the gene matches: 2. The V gene's germline CDR1 is SGHRS and CDR2 YFSETQ. The length of the CDR3 is 14 residues. CDR3 DNA: TGCGCCAGCAGCTTGGGGCAGGGGGCCTACGAGCAGTACTTC. Translating gives CASSLGQGAYEQYF.

Ten or more counts support this clone. This rearrangement joins TRBV2 to TRBJ2-7; D could derive from TRBD1 or TRBD2 (6 bases each). CDR3 length equals 14 residues. The germline CDR1 and CDR2 sequences are SNHLY and FYNNEI. V was cut by 2 bases and J by 7 bases, with 15 bases left in between. The CDR3 nucleotides are TGTGCCAGCAGTGAATGGGGGGCAGGGGTTGAGCAGTACTTC. Residues: CASSEWGAGVEQYF.

The gene calls are TRBV5-4 and TRBJ2-7; maybe TRBD1 (6 bases). V lost 9 bases and J 5 bases, leaving 12 bases between the germline ends. Germline values: CDR1 SGHNT, CDR2 YYREEE (reference sequence). The CDR3 consists of 11 residues. CDR3 residues: CATSTGNEQYF. For the CDR3, the DNA is TGTGCCACCAGTACAGGGAACGAGCAGTACTTC.

The CDR3 here is CASTAEGLEQFF. As DNA, the CDR3 is TGTGCCAGCACCGCGGAGGGCCTTGAGCAGTTCTTC. The chain joins TRBV7-6 to TRBJ2-1; D might be TRBD2 (6 bases). This CDR3 spans 12 amino acids. Trimming took 7 bases from V and 9 from J, leaving 13 bases between them. Per germline, CDR1 SGHVS and CDR2 FNYEAQ. Combining the CDR3 with reference TRBV7-6 and TRBJ2-1 gives the whole variable domain GAGVSQSPRYKVTKRGQDVALRCDPISGHVSLYWYRQALGQGPEFLTYFNYEAQQDKSGLPNDRFSAERPEGSISTLTIQRTEQRDSAMYRCASTAEGLEQFFGPGTRLTVL.

As regards this clone: Other DNA variants within this sample encode the same CDR3. The V and J genes are TRBV7-2 and TRBJ2-3; D is possibly TRBD1 (6 bases). Germline V gene sequence: CDR1 SGHTA, CDR2 FQGNSA. V was shortened by 5 bases and J by 4 bases, with 7 bases between the two germline ends. This CDR3 contains 12 residues. The CDR3 here is CASSEGADTQYF. The CDR3 nucleotides read TGTGCCAGCAGCGAGGGGGCAGATACGCAGTATTTT.

V usage is TRBV6-6 and J usage is TRBJ1-1; no clear D gene. The CDR3 is made up of 14 amino acids. V dropped 1 base and J dropped 2 bases, with 8 bases sitting between them. CDR1 and CDR2 from the germline V gene are MNHNY and SVGAGI (reference sequence). DNA for the CDR3: TGTGCCAGCAGTTACTTAGGTAGAAACACTGAAGCTTTCTTT. Residues: CASSYLGRNTEAFF.